The table lists the clone carrying this TCR beta chain with a few counts. What it binds is unknown. The length of the CDR3 is 14 residues. The V end lost 6 bases, the J end lost 1 base, and 15 bases lay between the germline ends. Germline loops: CDR1 DFQATT, CDR2 SNEGSKA (reference sequence). Unique molecular identifiers featured in each of the TCR beta cDNA libraries. Researchers reported 520,000 or so cDNA molecules coming from approximately 0.91 to 9.4 million T cells. TCRdb passed the PCR reads through MiXCR, listing each CDR3 protein once. Of a few hundred thousand distinct CDR3 sequences in the sample, 34% were seen once. This entry is derived from a study of post-analysis software for immune sequencing data. Study-level information: Courses of disease covered relapsing-remitting, secondary progressive and progressive-relapsing multiple sclerosis.

Study results and limitations: Roughly five TRBV segments appeared more often in patients than in controls, and TRBV5-6, TRBV5-1 and TRBV20-1 were among these. Samples prepared in the same batch strongly co-clustered by F measure. Multiple sclerosis patients had significantly lower normalized Chao1 diversity than controls.

This TCR derives from a girl aged 2-17 years with multiple sclerosis. V is TRBV20-1 and J is TRBJ2-5; the D gene could be TRBD1 or TRBD2 (5 bases each). The specimen was blood. The DNA for the CDR3 is TGCAGTGCCAGGCCGCACGGGGCCCAAGAGACCCAGTACTTC. Translated: CSARPHGAQETQYF.